A selection of T cell receptor beta chains follows, all from one sample in a study of T-cell reconstitution after alpha-beta-depleted transplantation in children. MiXCR was run by TCRdb on the PCR reads, yielding one entry per CDR3 protein. The repertoire holds about 160,000 distinct CDR3 sequences, with 8.5% to 14% as singletons. Specimen: PBMCs, collected before TCRalphabeta/CD19-depleted stem cell transplant. The origin of the receptors is a boy aged 2 to 10 with acute myeloid leukemia, due to receive a stem cell transplant. The CDR3 runs from the conserved cysteine through the conserved F or W. Fields, in order: CDR3 protein, CDR3 DNA, J gene, D gene, clone size, V gene. D genes are given only for firm matches. Size tells how often a clone was seen (once, few, many) or the class of an expanded clone, and some rows leave it out.

CDR3: CASSTRTSRSYNEQFF; DNA: TGTGCCAGCAGCACCCGGACTAGCCGGTCCTACAATGAGCAGTTCTTC; J: TRBJ2-1; D: TRBD2; size: many; V: TRBV7-9
CDR3: CTCCLTLAGLLPQETQYF; DNA: TGTACCTGCTGTTTAACACTAGCGGGCCTCCTACCTCAAGAGACCCAGTACTTC; J: TRBJ2-5; D: TRBD2; size: .; V: TRBV3-1
CDR3: CASRPGTYNEQFF; DNA: TGCGCCAGCAGGCCCGGGACGTACAATGAGCAGTTCTTC; J: TRBJ2-1; D: .; size: few; V: TRBV5-1
CDR3: CASGYSWGYTF; DNA: TGTGCCAGCGGATACTCATGGGGCTACACCTTC; J: TRBJ1-2; D: .; size: few; V: TRBV6-1
CDR3: CSARDLLPPDFNEQFF; DNA: TGCAGTGCTAGAGATCTCCTCCCACCGGACTTCAATGAGCAGTTCTTC; J: TRBJ2-1; D: .; size: many; V: TRBV20-1
CDR3: CAASDFWTPGQGRLCSYNEQFF; DNA: TGTGCCGCCAGTGATTTCTGGACACCCGGACAGGGCCGACTCTGTTCCTACAATGAGCAGTTCTTC; J: TRBJ2-1; D: TRBD1; size: .; V: TRBV24-1
CDR3: CAWSPSLSGYTF; DNA: TGTGCCTGGAGTCCCTCCCTAAGTGGCTACACCTTC; J: TRBJ1-2; D: .; size: many; V: TRBV30
CDR3: CASNRRDTEAFF; DNA: TGTGCCAGTAACCGACGAGACACTGAAGCTTTCTTT; J: TRBJ1-1; D: .; size: few; V: TRBV19
CDR3: CASSREREGPADTQYF; DNA: TGTGCCAGCAGCCGGGAGCGGGAGGGCCCGGCAGATACGCAGTATTTT; J: TRBJ2-3; D: TRBD2; size: many; V: TRBV2
CDR3: CASSAGGFGELFF; DNA: TGTGCCAGCAGTGCCGGGGGGTTCGGGGAGCTGTTTTTT; J: TRBJ2-2; D: TRBD2; size: many; V: TRBV2
CDR3: CSALPSAGGYGYTF; DNA: TGCAGTGCGCTACCTTCAGCCGGGGGCTATGGCTACACCTTC; J: TRBJ1-2; D: .; size: many; V: TRBV20-1
CDR3: CATSDVIAERTGELFF; DNA: TGTGCCACCAGTGATGTGATAGCGGAACGCACCGGGGAGCTGTTTTTT; J: TRBJ2-2; D: .; size: many; V: TRBV24-1
CDR3: CASSPNAGANVLTF; DNA: TGTGCCAGCAGCCCTAACGCCGGGGCCAACGTCCTGACTTTC; J: TRBJ2-6; D: .; size: many; V: TRBV7-3
CDR3: CASSVGTGLDTDTQYF; DNA: TGTGCCAGCAGCGTAGGGACAGGACTAGACACAGATACGCAGTATTTT; J: TRBJ2-3; D: .; size: many; V: TRBV9
CDR3: CASSTGLALGEQYF; DNA: TGTGCCAGTAGTACCGGACTAGCCCTGGGCGAGCAGTACTTC; J: TRBJ2-7; D: TRBD2; size: few; V: TRBV19
CDR3: CASSPGTSGRADEQYF; DNA: TGTGCCAGCAGTCCCGGGACTAGCGGGAGGGCGGACGAGCAGTACTTC; J: TRBJ2-7; D: TRBD2; size: many; V: TRBV27
CDR3: CASSPSVYLEIQTDTQYF; DNA: TGTGCCAGCAGCCCAAGCGTCTACCTAGAAATCCAAACAGATACGCAGTATTTT; J: TRBJ2-3; D: .; size: many; V: TRBV3-1
CDR3: CSVELSGTGDYEQYF; DNA: TGCAGCGTTGAGCTCTCGGGGACAGGGGACTACGAGCAGTACTTC; J: TRBJ2-7; D: TRBD1; size: many; V: TRBV29-1
CDR3: CASSVGTGALANYGYTF; DNA: TGCGCCAGCAGCGTCGGGACAGGAGCCCTGGCGAACTATGGCTACACCTTC; J: TRBJ1-2; D: TRBD1; size: many; V: TRBV5-1
CDR3: CASSIDLRETQYF; DNA: TGTGCCAGCAGCATTGACCTGAGGGAGACCCAGTACTTC; J: TRBJ2-5; D: .; size: many; V: TRBV2
CDR3: CASSESAGGPWHEQFF; DNA: TGCGCCAGCAGTGAGTCAGCGGGAGGGCCCTGGCATGAGCAGTTCTTC; J: TRBJ2-1; D: TRBD2; size: many; V: TRBV10-1
CDR3: CASSLDPEGATEVF; DNA: TGTGCCAGCAGCTTAGATCCCGAGGGGGCTACCGAGGTTTTT; J: TRBJ1-1; D: TRBD1; size: many; V: TRBV11-2
CDR3: CASSRRGTGELFF; DNA: TGTGCCAGCAGCAGACGGGGCACCGGGGAGCTGTTTTTT; J: TRBJ2-2; D: .; size: many; V: TRBV21-1
CDR3: CSAPGLGVETQYF; DNA: TGCAGTGCCCCCGGACTAGGGGTTGAGACCCAGTACTTC; J: TRBJ2-5; D: TRBD2; size: many; V: TRBV20-1
CDR3: CASSSVRDRVAVLTF; DNA: TGTGCCAGCAGCTCCGTCCGGGACAGGGTCGCCGTCCTGACTTTC; J: TRBJ2-6; D: TRBD1; size: many; V: TRBV11-2
CDR3: CASSLAATSGSYNEQFF; DNA: TGTGCCAGCAGCCTGGCAGCTACTAGCGGGAGTTACAATGAGCAGTTCTTC; J: TRBJ2-1; D: TRBD2; size: many; V: TRBV11-1
CDR3: CAWTIPGLANYEQYF; DNA: TGTGCCTGGACCATACCGGGACTAGCGAACTACGAGCAGTACTTC; J: TRBJ2-7; D: TRBD2; size: many; V: TRBV30
CDR3: CASSLERWGAVMDQETQYF; DNA: TGTGCCAGCAGCTTAGAGAGATGGGGGGCGGTTATGGACCAAGAGACCCAGTACTTC; J: TRBJ2-5; D: .; size: few; V: TRBV13
CDR3: CASSPGQETQYF; DNA: TGTGCCAGCTCACCAGGCCAAGAGACCCAGTACTTC; J: TRBJ2-5; D: .; size: many; V: TRBV18
CDR3: CASSLSGGVYTGELFF; DNA: TGTGCCAGCAGTTTATCGGGGGGCGTCTACACCGGGGAGCTGTTTTTT; J: TRBJ2-2; D: .; size: few; V: TRBV28
CDR3: CASSFTVLNTEAFF; DNA: TGCGCCAGCAGCTTTACAGTCTTGAACACTGAAGCTTTCTTT; J: TRBJ1-1; D: .; size: many; V: TRBV5-1
CDR3: CASMKGGADNEQFF; DNA: TGTGCCAGCATGAAGGGGGGGGCCGACAATGAGCAGTTCTTC; J: TRBJ2-1; D: .; size: few; V: TRBV25-1
CDR3: CASSALITDTQYF; DNA: TGTGCCAGCAGCGCTCTAATCACAGATACGCAGTATTTT; J: TRBJ2-3; D: .; size: many; V: TRBV7-2
CDR3: CASSVQGNLGSPLHF; DNA: TGTGCCAGCAGCGTACAGGGTAATTTAGGTTCACCCCTCCACTTT; J: TRBJ1-6; D: .; size: many; V: TRBV9
CDR3: CASRGTENTGELFF; DNA: TGTGCCAGCAGGGGGACGGAAAACACCGGGGAGCTGTTTTTT; J: TRBJ2-2; D: .; size: many; V: TRBV12-3/TRBV12-4
CDR3: CASSLQRGSSGTQYF; DNA: TGTGCCAGCAGCTTGCAGCGGGGGTCCTCGGGTACGCAGTATTTT; J: TRBJ2-3; D: TRBD2; size: many; V: TRBV7-9
CDR3: CSAYTDRDSNYEQYF; DNA: TGCAGTGCTTACACTGACCGGGACTCCAACTACGAGCAGTACTTC; J: TRBJ2-7; D: .; size: many; V: TRBV20-1
CDR3: CSGGIGQGDTGELFF; DNA: TGCAGCGGGGGGATAGGGCAGGGGGACACCGGGGAGCTGTTTTTT; J: TRBJ2-2; D: TRBD1; size: many; V: TRBV29-1
CDR3: CASSLGSNQPQHF; DNA: TGCGCCAGCAGCTTGGGATCTAATCAGCCCCAGCATTTT; J: TRBJ1-5; D: .; size: many; V: TRBV5-1
CDR3: CASSLGVRGGYEQFF; DNA: TGTGCCAGCAGCCTAGGAGTGCGGGGGGGCTATGAGCAGTTCTTC; J: TRBJ2-1; D: TRBD2; size: many; V: TRBV11-2
CDR3: CSARDSSGVEDTQYF; DNA: TGCAGTGCTAGAGACTCTAGCGGGGTGGAAGATACGCAGTATTTT; J: TRBJ2-3; D: TRBD2; size: many; V: TRBV20-1
CDR3: CVSSENHGAGGTNTGELFF; DNA: TGTGTCAGCAGTGAAAATCACGGGGCAGGGGGTACGAACACCGGGGAGCTGTTTTTT; J: TRBJ2-2; D: TRBD1; size: .; V: TRBV27
CDR3: CASSTNLGGEQFF; DNA: TGTGCCAGCAGTACTAACCTAGGGGGTGAGCAGTTCTTC; J: TRBJ2-1; D: .; size: many; V: TRBV27
CDR3: CASTQGGLYGYTF; DNA: TGTGCCAGCACCCAGGGAGGGCTCTATGGCTACACCTTC; J: TRBJ1-2; D: .; size: many; V: TRBV6-1
CDR3: CASSQEDTQYF; DNA: TGCGCCAGCAGCCAAGAAGATACGCAGTATTTT; J: TRBJ2-3; D: .; size: many; V: TRBV4-1
CDR3: CSASARGRDYSNEQFF; DNA: TGCAGTGCTAGCGCCAGGGGCAGGGACTACTCCAATGAGCAGTTCTTC; J: TRBJ2-1; D: .; size: many; V: TRBV20-1
CDR3: CSARGLEGLNTEAFF; DNA: TGCAGTGCTAGAGGTTTAGAGGGACTGAACACTGAAGCTTTCTTT; J: TRBJ1-1; D: .; size: many; V: TRBV20-1
CDR3: CASRPPWLAGDSDTQYF; DNA: TGTGCCAGCAGGCCCCCCTGGCTAGCGGGAGACTCTGATACGCAGTATTTT; J: TRBJ2-3; D: TRBD2; size: many; V: TRBV28
CDR3: CASRRDSLNEQFF; DNA: TGTGCCAGCCGCCGGGACTCACTAAATGAGCAGTTCTTC; J: TRBJ2-1; D: .; size: many; V: TRBV7-2
CDR3: CASNAQDRGSGYTF; DNA: TGTGCCAGCAACGCGCAGGACAGGGGATCTGGCTACACCTTC; J: TRBJ1-2; D: TRBD1; size: many; V: TRBV7-9
CDR3: CASSLKLAGETGELFF; DNA: TGTGCCAGCAGCTTAAAACTTGCGGGGGAAACCGGGGAGCTGTTTTTT; J: TRBJ2-2; D: TRBD2; size: few; V: TRBV11-2
CDR3: CASSSGRAFLLSDTQYF; DNA: TGTGCCAGCAGTAGCGGGAGGGCCTTTTTATTATCAGATACGCAGTATTTT; J: TRBJ2-3; D: TRBD2; size: many; V: TRBV25-1
CDR3: CASGSGGGAYNEQFF; DNA: TGCGCCAGCGGTTCCGGGGGAGGCGCCTACAATGAGCAGTTCTTC; J: TRBJ2-1; D: .; size: many; V: TRBV5-1
CDR3: CASSPSGRPPEKLFF; DNA: TGCGCCAGCAGCCCGTCGGGACGGCCGCCTGAAAAACTGTTTTTT; J: TRBJ1-4; D: .; size: many; V: TRBV5-1
CDR3: CASSLDRGSFYEQYF; DNA: TGTGCCAGCAGCCTGGACAGAGGCAGCTTCTACGAGCAGTACTTC; J: TRBJ2-7; D: .; size: many; V: TRBV12-3/TRBV12-4
CDR3: CASSPSPRADTQYF; DNA: TGTGCCAGCAGCCCTAGCCCGAGGGCAGATACGCAGTATTTT; J: TRBJ2-3; D: .; size: many; V: TRBV25-1
CDR3: CASSLARTVEDTQYF; DNA: TGCGCCAGCAGCTTGGCCCGGACAGTTGAAGATACGCAGTATTTT; J: TRBJ2-3; D: .; size: many; V: TRBV5-1
CDR3: CASSWRQPNEKLFF; DNA: TGCGCCAGCAGCTGGAGACAGCCAAATGAAAAACTGTTTTTT; J: TRBJ1-4; D: .; size: many; V: TRBV5-1